This entry lists 23 T cell receptor beta chains sequenced from one sample in a study of blood T cell repertoires in COVID-19. Some clones are missing from TCRdb's copy, which holds only in-frame ones; the method was immunoSEQ multiplex PCR. The sample has 35,000 to 45,000 clones, about 88% seen once; the top ten hold 2% to 2.5%. Sequencing was carried out using peripheral blood. Source of these receptors: a human donor in a cohort sampled during active COVID-19.

This clone was seen just once. The CDR3 DNA reads TGTGCCAGCGGGGGCAGCCCCTCGGGCACAGATACGCAGTATTTT. Translated: CASGGSPSGTDTQYF. This sequence joins TRBV6-5 and TRBJ2-3, with D possibly TRBD1 on 6 matching bases. Trimming took 8 bases from V and 1 from J, leaving 16 bases between them. The CDR3 has 15 amino acids. Germline V CDR1 and CDR2: MNHEY, SVGAGI.

CDR3: CASSLGGGVSSNQPQHF. The CDR3 DNA reads as TGTGCCAGCAGCTTAGGGGGGGGAGTTAGTAGCAATCAGCCCCAGCATTTT. The rearrangement links TRBV7-8 to TRBJ1-5; maybe TRBD1 (5 bases). The CDR3 loop spans 17 amino acids. Per germline, CDR1 SGHVS and CDR2 FQNEAQ. The V end lost 1 base, the J end lost 0 bases, and 13 bases lay between the germline ends.

V and J are TRBV6-5 and TRBJ1-1; tentative D call: TRBD1 (5 bases). The V and J ends lost 5 bases and 1 base respectively, with 11 bases between them. This CDR3 contains 14 residues. CDR1 MNHEY and CDR2 SVGAGI come from the germline V gene. The CDR3 DNA sequence: TGTGCCAGCAGTCGGGGGTACGGGAACACTGAAGCTTTCTTT. It encodes CASSRGYGNTEAFF.

CDR3: CASSFDAIRTNQPQHF. CDR3 bases: TGTGCCAGCAGCTTCGATGCAATTAGGACAAATCAGCCCCAGCATTTT. This chain links TRBV11-3 with TRBJ1-5, with a possible D match to TRBD1 (5 bases). This CDR3 is built from 16 residues. V lost 3 bases to trimming and J lost 4 bases, with 16 bases between them. The V gene's germline CDR1 is SGHNT and CDR2 YENEEA.

The rearrangement uses TRBV5-1 and TRBJ1-2; TRBD1 matches 8 bases. This CDR3 contains 17 residues. The germline gives CDR1 SGHRS, CDR2 YFSETQ. V was clipped by 3 bases and J by 0 bases; unmatched bases: 10. This chain's CDR3 is CASSSWDRITANYGYTF. The DNA of the CDR3 is TGCGCCAGCAGCTCCTGGGACAGGATTACCGCTAACTATGGCTACACCTTC.

The chain carries TRBV6-4 and TRBJ2-2, with TRBD2 identical over 8 bases. Losses at the gene ends were 3 bases for V and 3 bases for J; bases not matched to a gene: 6. Germline CDR1 reads MRHNA; CDR2 reads SNTAGT. The CDR3 runs 16 residues. The CDR3 region has the DNA TGTGCCAGCAGTGAAAACGCGGGACTAGACACCGGGGAGCTGTTTTTT. Its protein is CASSENAGLDTGELFF.

The chain uses TRBV5-6 and TRBJ2-5; 15 bases fit TRBD2. The junction had 8 bases not matched to a gene; V was cut back by 4 bases and J by 4 bases. This CDR3 contains 17 residues. Per germline, CDR1 SGHDT and CDR2 YYEEEE. This chain's CDR3 is CASSSGLAGGQGETQYF. The CDR3 coding sequence is TGTGCCAGCAGCAGTGGACTAGCGGGGGGGCAAGGAGAGACCCAGTACTTC.

V is TRBV11-2 and J is TRBJ2-7, with 12 bases aligning to TRBD2. CDR3 length equals 16 residues. The ends lost 5 bases at V and 2 bases at J; junction bases unmatched: 7. CDR1 and CDR2 from the germline V gene are SGHAT and FQNNGV. DNA of the CDR3: TGTGCCAGCAGCAACCCCGGACTAGCGGGGACCTACGAGCAGTACTTC. It is translated as CASSNPGLAGTYEQYF.

The V call is TRBV30, the J call TRBJ1-1; D perhaps matches TRBD1 (6 bases). This CDR3 is 12 amino acids long. The V end lost 4 bases, the J end lost 4 bases, and 10 bases lay between the germline ends. Germline CDR1 GTSNPN, CDR2 SVGIG (reference sequence). The CDR3 DNA reads TGTGCCTGGACAGGGGTCGTCACTGAAGCTTTCTTT. The encoded protein is CAWTGVVTEAFF.

This rearrangement joins TRBV19 to TRBJ1-2; TRBD1 matches at 9 bases. The CDR3 is 15 amino acids. The V segment lost 0 bases and the J segment 3 bases; nucleotides outside the gene matches: 2. Germline V gene lookup returns CDR1 LNHDA and CDR2 SQIVND (reference sequence). The CDR3 coding sequence is TGTGCCAGTAGTATAGAAGGGACAGGGTACTATGGCTACACCTTC. It is translated as CASSIEGTGYYGYTF.

V and J are TRBV5-1 and TRBJ2-7; 11 bases fit TRBD2. CDR1 and CDR2 from the germline V gene are SGHRS and YFSETQ. Germline trimming cut 0 bases from V and 5 bases from J; bases unmatched to any gene: 4. This CDR3 contains 15 residues. In DNA, the CDR3 is TGCGCCAGCAGCTTGGCGACTAGCGGGGTTGACGAGCAGTACTTC. The encoded protein is CASSLATSGVDEQYF.

The chain recombines TRBV5-4 with TRBJ2-7; 10 nucleotides align to TRBD1. Germline V gene data show CDR1 as SGHNT and CDR2 as YYREEE (reference sequence). The CDR3 covers 14 residues. V lost 3 bases, J lost 2 bases, and 2 bases stayed unmatched. The CDR3 protein is CASSSGQGAYEQYF. The CDR3 bases are TGTGCCAGCAGCTCCGGACAGGGGGCCTACGAGCAGTACTTC.

This chain connects TRBV2 to TRBJ1-5, with 9 nucleotides matching TRBD1. The CDR3 runs to 16 residues. CDR1 and CDR2 (germline): SNHLY, FYNNEI. V was clipped by 4 bases and J by 2 bases; unmatched bases: 6. This chain's CDR3 is CASSGGTGRRNQPQHF. In DNA, the CDR3 is TGTGCCAGCAGTGGAGGGACAGGGAGACGCAATCAGCCCCAGCATTTT.

This clone was picked up one time. The rearrangement uses TRBV30 and TRBJ1-5; D call uncertain. This CDR3 has 17 amino acids. V lost 0 bases and J lost 7, with 22 bases in between. The germline V gene has CDR1 GTSNPN and CDR2 SVGIG (reference sequence). CDR3 protein: CAWSVLRGGPTGQPQHF. DNA for the CDR3: TGTGCCTGGAGTGTTCTACGTGGTGGGCCGACCGGACAGCCCCAGCATTTT.

Written as DNA, the CDR3 is TGCAGTGCAACGAGACAGGAGGCCCAGCATTTT. Protein product: CSATRQEAQHF. This rearrangement joins TRBV20-1 to TRBJ1-5, with D possibly TRBD1 on 6 matching bases. V lost 6 bases to trimming and J lost 11 bases, with 14 bases between them. CDR3 length: 11 residues. The germline V gene has CDR1 DFQATT and CDR2 SNEGSKA (reference sequence).

The chain combines TRBV6-6 with TRBJ1-4; 7 positions match TRBD1. V lost 6 bases to trimming and J lost 5 bases; unmatched junction nucleotides: 6. This CDR3 contains 14 residues. The germline gives CDR1 MNHNY, CDR2 SVGAGI (reference sequence). DNA of the CDR3: TGTGCCAGCAGCCCGACAGGGATAAATGAAAAACTGTTTTTT. Translated, it gives CASSPTGINEKLFF.

CDR3 in DNA: TGTGCCAGCAGAACCACCGCGGAGTCCGGGGAGCTGTTTTTT. This sequence encodes CASRTTAESGELFF. This chain links TRBV25-1 with TRBJ2-2; D call uncertain. The V end lost 6 bases, the J end lost 6 bases, and 14 bases lay between the germline ends. Germline CDR1 MGHDK, CDR2 SYGVNS. The CDR3 is made up of 14 amino acids.

The chain joins TRBV7-3 to TRBJ2-5; TRBD2 is a possible D gene (5 bases). This CDR3 comprises 15 residues. The germline V and J ends were trimmed by 2 bases and 1 base, with 11 bases remaining between them. Per the germline V gene, CDR1 is SGHTA and CDR2 is FQGTGA. DNA of the CDR3: TGTGCCAGCAGCTTAGCGGGCCTTACCCAAGAGACCCAGTACTTC. It encodes CASSLAGLTQETQYF.

A single count supports this clone. The rearrangement uses TRBV9 and TRBJ2-4; tentatively, D is TRBD1 (5 bases). This CDR3 has 15 residues. Germline V lookup: CDR1 SGDLS, CDR2 YYNGEE. V was clipped by 3 bases and J by 1 base, with 11 bases between them. CDR3 region: CASSAQGRAKNIQYF. The CDR3 nucleotides are TGTGCCAGCAGCGCCCAGGGTAGGGCCAAAAACATTCAGTACTTC.

J is TRBJ2-7 and V is TRBV2; D may be TRBD2 (5 bases). The V gene's germline CDR1 is SNHLY and CDR2 FYNNEI. CDR3 size: 14 residues. V was trimmed by 8 bases and J by 5 bases, leaving 19 bases between them. The CDR3 loop reads CASSRGGISHEQYF. For the CDR3, the DNA is TGTGCCAGCTCTCGGGGTGGTATTAGCCACGAGCAGTACTTC.

This clone has only one observation. The genes are TRBV10-3 and TRBJ1-2; 9 positions match TRBD1. The CDR3 is 16 residues long. The germline CDR1 and CDR2 sequences are ENHRY and SYGVKD. V lost 0 bases, J lost 4 bases, and 6 bases stayed unmatched. The CDR3 here is CAISESRTGDLYGYTF. The CDR3 DNA is TGTGCCATCAGTGAGTCGAGGACAGGGGATCTCTATGGCTACACCTTC.

The CDR3 region has the DNA TGTGCCAGCACCTCCAATTTACTAGCGCGAGAGACCCAGTACTTC. This translates into CASTSNLLARETQYF. The rearrangement uses TRBV6-5 and TRBJ2-5; 7 bases align to TRBD2. Looked up from germline, CDR1 is MNHEY and CDR2 is SVGAGI. The CDR3 loop spans 15 amino acids. The trim removed 7 bases at V and 4 bases at J, leaving 12 bases unmatched.

This chain uses TRBV19 with TRBJ1-5; D is perhaps TRBD1 (6 bases). This CDR3 region has 15 residues. V lost 3 bases and J 0 bases, leaving 9 bases between the germline ends. Germline V gene data show CDR1 as LNHDA and CDR2 as SQIVND (reference sequence). CDR3 in DNA: TGTGCCAGTAGTATCCAGGGGTATAGCAATCAGCCCCAGCATTTT. As protein: CASSIQGYSNQPQHF.